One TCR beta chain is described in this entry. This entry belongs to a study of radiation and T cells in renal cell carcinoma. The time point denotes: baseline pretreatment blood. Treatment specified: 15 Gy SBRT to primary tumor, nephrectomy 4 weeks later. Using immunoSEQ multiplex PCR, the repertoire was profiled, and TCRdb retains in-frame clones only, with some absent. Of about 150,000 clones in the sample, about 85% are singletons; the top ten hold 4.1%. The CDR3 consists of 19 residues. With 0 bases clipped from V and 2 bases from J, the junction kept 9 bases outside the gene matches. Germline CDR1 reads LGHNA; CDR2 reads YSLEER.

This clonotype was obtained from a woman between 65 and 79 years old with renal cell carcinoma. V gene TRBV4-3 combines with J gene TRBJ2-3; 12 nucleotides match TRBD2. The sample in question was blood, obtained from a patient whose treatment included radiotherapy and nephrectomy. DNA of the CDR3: TGCGCCAGCAGCCAAGATAGGGCCCTAGCGGGGGGGTACACAGATACGCAGTATTTT. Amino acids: CASSQDRALAGGYTDTQYF.